This T cell receptor beta chain was captured in a study of PD-L1 blockade in urothelial cancer. As for the study in general: Atezolizumab was started by patients at some point between 2014 and 2016 at 1,200 mg intravenously every 3 weeks. Patients previously received 0 to 3 chemotherapy regimens. Median T cell yield per blood sample was about 150,000 cells.

J gave up 0 bases and V 5 bases, and 15 bases lay outside the gene matches. Germline loops: CDR1 PRHDT, CDR2 FYEKMQ (reference sequence). This CDR3 is 19 amino acids long. Each PCR contained spiked-in synthetic TCR analog templates. Clones were read by immunoSEQ multiplex PCR, and TCRdb kept only the in-frame ones, dropping some. The sample contains more than 50,000 clones, about four fifths of which appear only once. This clone was seen more than once but under ten times. The material was PBMCs, obtained around atezolizumab (anti-PD-L1) treatment. This chain joins TRBV13 and TRBJ2-2; 7 bases fit TRBD1. The clonotype was recovered from a man aged 65 to 85 with urothelial cancer. The CDR3 coding sequence is TGTGCCAGCAGCCCTTATACCCCCTACAGGGGAACGAACACCGGGGAGCTGTTTTTT. Translated: CASSPYTPYRGTNTGELFF. Drawing the rest from reference TRBV13 and TRBJ2-2, the complete variable domain is AAGVIQSPRHLIKEKRETATLKCYPIPRHDTVYWYQQGPGQDPQFLISFYEKMQSDKGSIPDRFSAQQFSDYHSELNMSSLELGDSALYFCASSPYTPYRGTNTGELFFGEGSRLTVL.